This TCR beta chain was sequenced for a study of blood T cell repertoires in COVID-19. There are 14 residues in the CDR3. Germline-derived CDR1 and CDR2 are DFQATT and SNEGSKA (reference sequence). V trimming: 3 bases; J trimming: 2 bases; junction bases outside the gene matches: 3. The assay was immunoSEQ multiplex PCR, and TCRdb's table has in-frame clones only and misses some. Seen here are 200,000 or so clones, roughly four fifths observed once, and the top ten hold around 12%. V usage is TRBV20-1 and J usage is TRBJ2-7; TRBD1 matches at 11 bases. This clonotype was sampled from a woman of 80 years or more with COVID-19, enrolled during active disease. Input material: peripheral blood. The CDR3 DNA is TGCAGTGCTAGTAAGGGACAGGGGGCCTACGAGCAGTACTTC. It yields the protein CSASKGQGAYEQYF.